The clone carrying this T cell receptor beta chain has a count of ten or more. The data belong to a study of T-cell reconstitution after alpha-beta-depleted transplantation in children. Germline loops: CDR1 SGHRS, CDR2 YFSETQ. This CDR3 spans 15 amino acids. V was shortened by 4 bases and J by 0 bases, with 13 bases between the two germline ends. Molecular barcoding with unique molecular identifiers was used for the TCRbeta library. TCRdb itself ran the PCR reads through MiXCR, one entry per CDR3 protein. The table includes fewer than 120,000 distinct CDR3 sequences, about 9.4% detected once. This TCR was sampled from a human donor who donated a stem cell graft to a child with acute lymphoblastic leukemia. V usage is TRBV5-1 and J usage is TRBJ1-1, with D hard to call. Sequenced here: PBMCs from the stem cell graft donor, sampled from the stem cell graft. CDR3 DNA: TGCGCCAGCAGCCCCGGGGTCGGAATGAACACTGAAGCTTTCTTT. It specifies CASSPGVGMNTEAFF.